This T cell receptor (beta chain) was documented in a study of neurological immune-mediated disorders. Across the study: The roughly 34 multiple sclerosis patients comprised some 30 that were relapsing-remitting and 3 that were secondary progressive.

This clonotype was counted at least ten times. As yet, its antigen is unknown. CDR3 length: 14 amino acids. CDR1 is SGHRS, CDR2 YFSETQ, per germline. Losses at the gene ends were 3 bases for V and 1 base for J; bases not matched to a gene: 3. The cDNA was produced through 5'RACE with 10-nucleotide random UMIs. TCRdb called the 5' RACE reads again in MiXCR, with one record for every CDR3 protein. The data contain more than 40,000 distinct CDR3 sequences, approximately 3% of them seen just once; the ten biggest clones take up about 14%. Regarding the study as a whole: The highest TCR clonal expansion occurred in HTLV-1-associated myelopathy; multiple sclerosis fell below healthy controls. Phylogenetic grouping assigned the repertoires of 18 of 34 multiple sclerosis patients to a single cluster of related CDR3 sequences. This cluster may be a repertoire-level signature.

This sequence joins TRBV5-1 and TRBJ1-1; 7 bases map to TRBD1. Sequencing was performed on PBMCs. The receptor comes from a woman between 45 and 65 years old with multiple sclerosis. The CDR3 loop is CASSSRTGNTEAFF. CDR3 nucleotide sequence: TGCGCCAGCAGCTCAAGGACAGGGAACACTGAAGCTTTCTTT.